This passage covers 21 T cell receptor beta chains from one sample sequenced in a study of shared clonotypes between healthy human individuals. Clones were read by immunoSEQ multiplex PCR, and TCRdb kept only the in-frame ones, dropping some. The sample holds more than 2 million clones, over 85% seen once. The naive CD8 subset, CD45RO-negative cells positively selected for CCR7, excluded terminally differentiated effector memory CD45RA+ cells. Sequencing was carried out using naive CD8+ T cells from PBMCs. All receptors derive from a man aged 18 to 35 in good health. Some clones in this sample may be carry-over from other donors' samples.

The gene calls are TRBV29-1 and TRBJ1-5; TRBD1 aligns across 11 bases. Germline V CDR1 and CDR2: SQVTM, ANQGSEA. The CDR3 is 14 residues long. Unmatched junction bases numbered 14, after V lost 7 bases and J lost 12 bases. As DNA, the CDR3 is TGCAGCGCCGTGGTTGCGGACAGGGGGCCGCTCCAGCATTTT. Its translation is CSAVVADRGPLQHF.

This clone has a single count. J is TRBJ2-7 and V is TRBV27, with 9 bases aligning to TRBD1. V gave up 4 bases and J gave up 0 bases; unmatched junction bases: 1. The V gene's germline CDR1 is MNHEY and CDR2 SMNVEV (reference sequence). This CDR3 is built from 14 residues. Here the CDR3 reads CASSWDRASYEQYF. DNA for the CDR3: TGTGCCAGCAGTTGGGACAGGGCCTCCTACGAGCAGTACTTC.

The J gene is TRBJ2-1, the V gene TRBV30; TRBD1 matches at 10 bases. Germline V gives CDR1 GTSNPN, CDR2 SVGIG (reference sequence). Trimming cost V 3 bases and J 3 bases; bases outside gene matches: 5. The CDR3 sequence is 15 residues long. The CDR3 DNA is TGTGCCTGGAGGGGACAGGGGAAAATCTACAATGAGCAGTTCTTC. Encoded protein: CAWRGQGKIYNEQFF. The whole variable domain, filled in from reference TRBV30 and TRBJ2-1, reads SQTIHQWPATLVQPVGSPLSLECTVEGTSNPNLYWYRQAAGRGLQLLFYSVGIGQISSEVPQNLSASRPQDRQFILSSKKLLLSDSGFYLCAWRGQGKIYNEQFFGPGTRLTVL.

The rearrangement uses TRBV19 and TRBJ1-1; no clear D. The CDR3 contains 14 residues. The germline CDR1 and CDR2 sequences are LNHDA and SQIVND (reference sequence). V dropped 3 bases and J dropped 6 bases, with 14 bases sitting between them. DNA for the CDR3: TGTGCCAGTAGTATTGGCGCCGCAGACCCTGAAGCTTTCTTT. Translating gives CASSIGAADPEAFF.

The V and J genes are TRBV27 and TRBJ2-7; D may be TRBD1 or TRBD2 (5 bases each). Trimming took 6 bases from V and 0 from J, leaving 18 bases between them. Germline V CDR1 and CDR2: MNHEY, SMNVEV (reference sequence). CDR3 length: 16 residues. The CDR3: CASRIYGAGASYEQYF. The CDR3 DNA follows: TGTGCCAGCAGGATTTACGGGGCAGGAGCCTCCTACGAGCAGTACTTC.

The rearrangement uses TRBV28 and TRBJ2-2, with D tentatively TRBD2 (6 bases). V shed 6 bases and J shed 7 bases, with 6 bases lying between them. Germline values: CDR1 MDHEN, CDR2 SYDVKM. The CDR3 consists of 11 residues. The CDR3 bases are TGTGCCAGCAGGCGGGGCGGGGAGCTGTTTTTT. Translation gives CASRRGGELFF.

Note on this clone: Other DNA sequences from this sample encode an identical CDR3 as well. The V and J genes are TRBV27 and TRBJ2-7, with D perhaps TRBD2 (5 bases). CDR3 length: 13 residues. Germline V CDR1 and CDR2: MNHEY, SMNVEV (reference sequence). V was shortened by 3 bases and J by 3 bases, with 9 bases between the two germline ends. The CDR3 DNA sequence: TGTGCCAGCAGTTTTGGGGAGAACTACGAGCAGTACTTC. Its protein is CASSFGENYEQYF.

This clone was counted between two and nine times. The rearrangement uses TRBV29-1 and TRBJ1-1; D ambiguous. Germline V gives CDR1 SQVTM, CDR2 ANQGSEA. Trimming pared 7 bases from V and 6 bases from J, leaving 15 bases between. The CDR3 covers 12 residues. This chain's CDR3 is CSAVPPDAEAFF. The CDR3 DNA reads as TGCAGCGCCGTACCCCCTGACGCTGAAGCTTTCTTT.

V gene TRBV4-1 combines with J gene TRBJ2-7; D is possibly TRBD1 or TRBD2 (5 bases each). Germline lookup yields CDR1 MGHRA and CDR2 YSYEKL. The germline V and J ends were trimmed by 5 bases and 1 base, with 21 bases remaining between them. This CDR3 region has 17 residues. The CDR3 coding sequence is TGCGCCAGCAGCGGGGCAGGGAGACCAGGATGGTCCTACGAGCAGTACTTC. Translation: CASSGAGRPGWSYEQYF.

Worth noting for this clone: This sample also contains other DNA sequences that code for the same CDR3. In DNA form, the CDR3 reads TGTGCCAGCAGCCAAGTTGGCCAGGGTAACACTGAAGCTTTCTTT. The encoded protein is CASSQVGQGNTEAFF. The chain is built from TRBV4-2 and TRBJ1-1, with a tentative D call TRBD1 (5 bases). CDR1 and CDR2 from the germline V gene are LGHNA and YNFKEQ. V lost 1 base and J 2 bases, leaving 11 bases between the germline ends. The CDR3 has 15 residues.

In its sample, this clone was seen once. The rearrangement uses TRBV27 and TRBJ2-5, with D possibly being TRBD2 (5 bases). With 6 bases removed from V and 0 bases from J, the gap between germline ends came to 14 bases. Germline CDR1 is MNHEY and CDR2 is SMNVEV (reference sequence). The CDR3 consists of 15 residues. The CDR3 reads CASRKGPGYQETQYF. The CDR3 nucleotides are TGTGCCAGCAGAAAGGGCCCGGGATACCAAGAGACCCAGTACTTC.

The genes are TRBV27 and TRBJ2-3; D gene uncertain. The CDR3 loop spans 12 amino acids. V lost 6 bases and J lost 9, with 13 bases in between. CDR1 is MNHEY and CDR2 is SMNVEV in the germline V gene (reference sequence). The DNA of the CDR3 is TGTGCCAGCAGATCTGCGTTGGGGACGCAGTATTTT. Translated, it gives CASRSALGTQYF.

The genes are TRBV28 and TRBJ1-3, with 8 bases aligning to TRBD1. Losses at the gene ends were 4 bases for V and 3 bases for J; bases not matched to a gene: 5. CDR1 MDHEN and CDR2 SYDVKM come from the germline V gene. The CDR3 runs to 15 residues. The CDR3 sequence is CASSWTGLGGNTIYF. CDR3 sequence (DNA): TGTGCCAGCAGTTGGACAGGGTTGGGTGGAAACACCATATATTTT.

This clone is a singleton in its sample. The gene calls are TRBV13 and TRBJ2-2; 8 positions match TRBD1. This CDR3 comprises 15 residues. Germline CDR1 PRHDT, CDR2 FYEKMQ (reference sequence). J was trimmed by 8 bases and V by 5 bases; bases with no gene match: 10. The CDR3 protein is CASSPRDRMWGELFF. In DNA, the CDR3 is TGTGCCAGCAGCCCGCGGGACAGGATGTGGGGGGAGCTGTTTTTT.

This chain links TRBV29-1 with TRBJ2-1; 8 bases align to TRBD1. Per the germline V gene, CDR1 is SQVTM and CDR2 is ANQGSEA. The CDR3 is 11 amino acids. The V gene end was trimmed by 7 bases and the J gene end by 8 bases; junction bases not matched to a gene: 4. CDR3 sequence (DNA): TGCAGCGGGAGACAGGGGTATGAGCAGTTCTTC. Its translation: CSGRQGYEQFF.

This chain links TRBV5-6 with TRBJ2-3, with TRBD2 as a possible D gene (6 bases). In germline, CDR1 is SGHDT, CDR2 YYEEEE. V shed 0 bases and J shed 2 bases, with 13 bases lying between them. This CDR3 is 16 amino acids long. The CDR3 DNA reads TGTGCCAGCAGCTTGGGGGGTAGCGGTCACACAGATACGCAGTATTTT. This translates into CASSLGGSGHTDTQYF.

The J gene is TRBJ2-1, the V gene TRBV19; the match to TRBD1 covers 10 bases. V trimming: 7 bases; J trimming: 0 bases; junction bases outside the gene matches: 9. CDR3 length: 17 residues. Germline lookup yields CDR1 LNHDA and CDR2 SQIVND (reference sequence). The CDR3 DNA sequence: TGTGCCAGTACCAGGGACAGGGGTATAAGCTCCTACAATGAGCAGTTCTTC. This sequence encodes CASTRDRGISSYNEQFF. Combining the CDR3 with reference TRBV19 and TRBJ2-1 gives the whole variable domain DGGITQSPKYLFRKEGQNVTLSCEQNLNHDAMYWYRQDPGQGLRLIYYSQIVNDFQKGDIAEGYSVSREKKESFPLTVTSAQKNPTAFYLCASTRDRGISSYNEQFFGPGTRLTVL.

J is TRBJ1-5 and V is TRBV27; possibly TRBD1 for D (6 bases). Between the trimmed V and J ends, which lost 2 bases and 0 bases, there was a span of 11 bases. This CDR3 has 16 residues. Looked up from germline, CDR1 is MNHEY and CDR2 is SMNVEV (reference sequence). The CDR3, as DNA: TGTGCCAGCAGTTTAGCCGGGACAAATAGCAATCAGCCCCAGCATTTT. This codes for CASSLAGTNSNQPQHF.

The CDR3 is CASSLVGLGQGSYEQYF. DNA for the CDR3: TGTGCCAGCAGCTTAGTGGGTCTGGGACAGGGCTCCTACGAGCAGTACTTC. The V call is TRBV7-2, the J call TRBJ2-7; 9 bases align to TRBD1. CDR1 and CDR2 from the germline V gene are SGHTA and FQGNSA. The CDR3 extends over 17 amino acids. After removal of 1 base from V and 0 bases from J, the junction contained 7 bases not matched to a gene.

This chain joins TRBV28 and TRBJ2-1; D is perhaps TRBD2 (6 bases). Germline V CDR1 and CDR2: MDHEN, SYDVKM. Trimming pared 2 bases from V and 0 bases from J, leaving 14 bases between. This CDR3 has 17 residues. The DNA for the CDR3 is TGTGCCAGCAGTTTAATGTTTGGGGGGAGCTCCTACAATGAGCAGTTCTTC. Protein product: CASSLMFGGSSYNEQFF.

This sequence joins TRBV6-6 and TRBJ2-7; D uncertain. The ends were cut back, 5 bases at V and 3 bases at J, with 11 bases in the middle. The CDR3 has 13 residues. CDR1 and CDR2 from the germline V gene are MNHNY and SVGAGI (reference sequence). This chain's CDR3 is CASSLHGSYEQYF. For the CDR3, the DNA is TGTGCCAGCAGTCTACACGGCAGCTACGAGCAGTACTTC.